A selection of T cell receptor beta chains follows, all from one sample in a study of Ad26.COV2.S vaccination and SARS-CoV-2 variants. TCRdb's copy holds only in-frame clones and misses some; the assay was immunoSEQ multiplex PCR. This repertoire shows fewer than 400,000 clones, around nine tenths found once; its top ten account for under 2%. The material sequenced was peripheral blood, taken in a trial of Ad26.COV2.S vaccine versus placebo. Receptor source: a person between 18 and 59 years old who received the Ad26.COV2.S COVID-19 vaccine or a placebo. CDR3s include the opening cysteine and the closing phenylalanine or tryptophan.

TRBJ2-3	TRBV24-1	CATSDRSPDRVGDTQYF
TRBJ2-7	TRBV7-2	CASSMGTSYEQYF
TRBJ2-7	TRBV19	CASSPRIFASYEQYF
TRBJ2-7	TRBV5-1	CASSLYSGQPYEQYF
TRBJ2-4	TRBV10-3	CAISESKGALTDIQYF
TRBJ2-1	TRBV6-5	CASAPEAATYNEQFF
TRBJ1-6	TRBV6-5	CASTAGKTSPLHF
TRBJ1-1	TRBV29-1	CSVAQLLGTEAFF
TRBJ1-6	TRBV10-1	CASTEQGNSPLHF
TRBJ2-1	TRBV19	CASKRRTSGYNEQFF
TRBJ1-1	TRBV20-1	CRGPTTTEAFF
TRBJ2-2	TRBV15	CATSRPTGPGELFF